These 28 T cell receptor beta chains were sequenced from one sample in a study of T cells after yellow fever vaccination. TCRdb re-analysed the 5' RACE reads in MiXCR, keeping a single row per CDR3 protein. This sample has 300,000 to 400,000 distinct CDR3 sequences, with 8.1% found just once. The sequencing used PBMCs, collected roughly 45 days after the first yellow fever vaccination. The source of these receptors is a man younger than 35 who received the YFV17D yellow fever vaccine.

The DNA of the CDR3 is TGTGCCAGCAGTTCTCTCGGGAGCTCCTACGAGCAGTACTTC. This encodes CASSSLGSSYEQYF. V is TRBV6-5 and J is TRBJ2-7; D is perhaps TRBD2 (6 bases). The CDR3 covers 14 residues. The V gene's germline CDR1 is MNHEY and CDR2 SVGAGI. V was clipped by 4 bases and J by 0 bases, with 10 bases between them.

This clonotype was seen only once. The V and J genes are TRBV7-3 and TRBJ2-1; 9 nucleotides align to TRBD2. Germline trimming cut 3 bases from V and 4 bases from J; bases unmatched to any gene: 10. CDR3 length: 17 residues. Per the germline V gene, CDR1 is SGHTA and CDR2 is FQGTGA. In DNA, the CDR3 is TGTGCCAGCAGCTTCGACGTCATTAGCGGGGGTTACAATGAGCAGTTCTTC. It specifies CASSFDVISGGYNEQFF.

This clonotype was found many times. In DNA form, the CDR3 reads TGCGCCAGCAGCTTGGAACAGGCCAAAAACATTCAGTACTTC. It codes for CASSLEQAKNIQYF. The chain carries TRBV5-1 and TRBJ2-4, with D unresolved. CDR1 is SGHRS and CDR2 is YFSETQ in the germline V gene. The CDR3 is made up of 14 amino acids. V shed 0 bases and J shed 1 base, with 5 bases lying between them.

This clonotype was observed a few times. The CDR3 reads CASSELGTGNYEQYF. As DNA, the CDR3 is TGTGCCAGCAGTGAACTCGGGACAGGCAACTACGAGCAGTACTTC. The V call is TRBV6-1, the J call TRBJ2-7; 8 bases match TRBD1. The CDR3 spans 15 residues. CDR1 and CDR2 (germline): MNHNS, SASEGT. The J segment lost 3 bases and the V segment lost 2 bases, leaving 6 bases of the junction unmatched.

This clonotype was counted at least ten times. For the CDR3, the DNA is TGCAGCGTCGCAATAGAGGGGCAAGGAGATACGCAGTATTTT. This codes for CSVAIEGQGDTQYF. This chain links TRBV29-1 with TRBJ2-3, with D tentatively TRBD1 or TRBD2 (5 bases each). CDR1 and CDR2 from the germline V gene are SQVTM and ANQGSEA. With 6 bases removed from V and 5 bases from J, the gap between germline ends came to 18 bases. The CDR3 has 14 amino acids.

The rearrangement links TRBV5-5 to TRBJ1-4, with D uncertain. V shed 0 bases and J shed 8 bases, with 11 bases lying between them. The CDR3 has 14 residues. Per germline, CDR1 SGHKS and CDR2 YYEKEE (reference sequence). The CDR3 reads CASSLDSGREKLFF. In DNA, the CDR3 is TGTGCCAGCAGCTTGGACAGTGGAAGAGAAAAACTGTTTTTT.

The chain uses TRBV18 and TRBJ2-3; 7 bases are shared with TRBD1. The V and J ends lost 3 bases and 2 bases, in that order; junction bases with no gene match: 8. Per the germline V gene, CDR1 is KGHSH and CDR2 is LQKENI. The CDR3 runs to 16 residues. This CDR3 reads CASSPRGQAATDTQYF. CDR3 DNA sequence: TGTGCCAGCTCACCCCGTGGACAGGCCGCCACAGATACGCAGTATTTT.

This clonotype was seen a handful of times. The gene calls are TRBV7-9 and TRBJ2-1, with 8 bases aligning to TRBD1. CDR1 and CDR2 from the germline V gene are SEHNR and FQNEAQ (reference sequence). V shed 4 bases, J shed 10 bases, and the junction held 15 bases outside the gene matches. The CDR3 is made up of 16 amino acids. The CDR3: CASSYIRDRNGWEQFF. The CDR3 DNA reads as TGTGCCAGCAGCTATATCCGGGACAGGAACGGATGGGAGCAGTTCTTC.

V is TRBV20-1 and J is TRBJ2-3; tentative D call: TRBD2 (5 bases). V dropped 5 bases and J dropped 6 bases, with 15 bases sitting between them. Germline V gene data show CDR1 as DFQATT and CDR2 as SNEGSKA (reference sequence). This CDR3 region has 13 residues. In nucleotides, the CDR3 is TGCAGTGCTTGGGCGGGCCTCCCCGATACGCAGTATTTT. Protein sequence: CSAWAGLPDTQYF.

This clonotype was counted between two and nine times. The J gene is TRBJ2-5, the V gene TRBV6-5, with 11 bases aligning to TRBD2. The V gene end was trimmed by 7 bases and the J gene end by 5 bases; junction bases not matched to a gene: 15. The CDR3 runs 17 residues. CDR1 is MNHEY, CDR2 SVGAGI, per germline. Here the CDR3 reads CASTLRPSGGKGETQYF. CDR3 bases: TGTGCCAGCACTTTACGGCCTAGCGGGGGGAAAGGCGAGACCCAGTACTTC.

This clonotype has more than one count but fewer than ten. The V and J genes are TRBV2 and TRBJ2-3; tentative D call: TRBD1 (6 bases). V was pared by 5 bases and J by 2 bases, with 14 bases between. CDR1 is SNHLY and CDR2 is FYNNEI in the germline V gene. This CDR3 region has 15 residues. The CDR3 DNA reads TGTGCCAGCAGTTCAGACAGGTCCCCCACAGATACGCAGTATTTT. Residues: CASSSDRSPTDTQYF.

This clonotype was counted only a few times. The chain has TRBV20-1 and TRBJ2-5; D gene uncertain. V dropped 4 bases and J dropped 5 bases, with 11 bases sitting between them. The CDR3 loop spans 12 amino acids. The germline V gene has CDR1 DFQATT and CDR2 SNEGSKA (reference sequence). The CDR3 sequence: CSAIDTWETQYF. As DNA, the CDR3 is TGCAGTGCTATCGATACTTGGGAGACCCAGTACTTC.

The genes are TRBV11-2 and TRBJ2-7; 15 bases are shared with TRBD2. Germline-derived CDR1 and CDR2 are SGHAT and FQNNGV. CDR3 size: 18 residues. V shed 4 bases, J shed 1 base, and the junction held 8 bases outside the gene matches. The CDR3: CASSSWTSGGDRSYEQYF. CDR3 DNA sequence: TGTGCCAGCAGCTCTTGGACTAGCGGGGGGGATCGTTCCTACGAGCAGTACTTC.

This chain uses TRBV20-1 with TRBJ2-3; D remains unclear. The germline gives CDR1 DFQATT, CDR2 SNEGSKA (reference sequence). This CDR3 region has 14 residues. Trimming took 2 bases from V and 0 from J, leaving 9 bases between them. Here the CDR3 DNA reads TGCAGTGCTAGAACCTATTGGAGCACAGATACGCAGTATTTT. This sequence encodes CSARTYWSTDTQYF.

CDR3 in DNA: TGTGCCAGCAGTCTTTCGGCAACTGGCTATGGCTACACCTTC. This sequence encodes CASSLSATGYGYTF. The gene calls are TRBV7-9 and TRBJ1-2; D gene unclear. The CDR3 loop spans 14 amino acids. The germline V gene encodes CDR1 SEHNR and CDR2 FQNEAQ (reference sequence). Trimming stripped 6 bases from V and 4 bases from J, with 15 bases between. The variable domain in full, with the rest retrieved from reference TRBV7-9 and TRBJ1-2, is DTGVSQNPRHKITKRGQNVTFRCDPISEHNRLYWYRQTLGQGPEFLTYFQNEAQLEKSRLLSDRFSAERPKGSFSTLEIQRTEQGDSAMYLCASSLSATGYGYTFGSGTRLTVV.

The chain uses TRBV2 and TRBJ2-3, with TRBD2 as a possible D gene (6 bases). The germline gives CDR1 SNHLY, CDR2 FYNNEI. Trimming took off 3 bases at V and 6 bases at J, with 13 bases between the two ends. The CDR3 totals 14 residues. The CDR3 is CASSESIAADTQYF. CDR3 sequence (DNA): TGTGCCAGCAGTGAGAGTATAGCGGCGGATACGCAGTATTTT.

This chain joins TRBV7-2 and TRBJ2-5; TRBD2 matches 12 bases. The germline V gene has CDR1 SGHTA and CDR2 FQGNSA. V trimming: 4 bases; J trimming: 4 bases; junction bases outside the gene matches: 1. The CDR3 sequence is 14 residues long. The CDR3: CASSWGLAGETQYF. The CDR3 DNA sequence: TGTGCCAGCAGCTGGGGACTAGCGGGAGAGACCCAGTACTTC.

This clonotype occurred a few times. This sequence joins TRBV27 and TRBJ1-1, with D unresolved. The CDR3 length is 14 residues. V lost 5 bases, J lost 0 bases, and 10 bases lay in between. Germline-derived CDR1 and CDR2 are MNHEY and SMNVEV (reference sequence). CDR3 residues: CASSLDALNTEAFF. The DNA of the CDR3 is TGTGCCAGCAGTCTCGACGCTCTGAACACTGAAGCTTTCTTT.

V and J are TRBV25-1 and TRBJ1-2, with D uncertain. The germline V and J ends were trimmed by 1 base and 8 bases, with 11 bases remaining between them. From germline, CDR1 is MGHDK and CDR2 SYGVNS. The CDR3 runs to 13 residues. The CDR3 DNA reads TGTGCCAGCAGTGAATCCCAGGTCTACGGCTACACCTTC. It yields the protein CASSESQVYGYTF.

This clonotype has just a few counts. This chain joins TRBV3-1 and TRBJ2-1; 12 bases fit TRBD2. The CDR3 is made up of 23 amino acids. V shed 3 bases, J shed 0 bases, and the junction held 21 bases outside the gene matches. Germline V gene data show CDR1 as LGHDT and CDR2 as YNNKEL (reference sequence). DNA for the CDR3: TGTGCCAGCAGCCAGCATGGGCCAAGGACTAGCGGGGCCCAATCTAGCTCCTACAATGAGCAGTTCTTC. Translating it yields CASSQHGPRTSGAQSSSYNEQFF.

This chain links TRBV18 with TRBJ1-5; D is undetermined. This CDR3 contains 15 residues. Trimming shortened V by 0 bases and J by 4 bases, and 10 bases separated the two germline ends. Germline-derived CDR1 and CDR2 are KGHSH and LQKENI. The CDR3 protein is CASSPPEGGNQPQHF. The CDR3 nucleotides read TGTGCCAGCTCACCACCGGAGGGTGGGAATCAGCCCCAGCATTTT.

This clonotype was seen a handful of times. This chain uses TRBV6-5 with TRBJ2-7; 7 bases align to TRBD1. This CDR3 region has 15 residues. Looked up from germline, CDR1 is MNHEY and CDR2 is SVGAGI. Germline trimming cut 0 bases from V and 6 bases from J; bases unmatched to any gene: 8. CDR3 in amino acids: CASSYSGTDTIEQYF. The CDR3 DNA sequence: TGTGCCAGCAGTTACTCCGGGACAGATACTATCGAGCAGTACTTC.

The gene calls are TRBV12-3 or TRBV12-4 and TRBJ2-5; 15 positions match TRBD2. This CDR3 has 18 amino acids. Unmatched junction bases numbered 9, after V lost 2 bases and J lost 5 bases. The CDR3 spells CASSLLRTSGGAWETQYF. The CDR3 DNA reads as TGTGCCAGCAGTTTACTTCGGACTAGCGGGGGGGCATGGGAGACCCAGTACTTC.

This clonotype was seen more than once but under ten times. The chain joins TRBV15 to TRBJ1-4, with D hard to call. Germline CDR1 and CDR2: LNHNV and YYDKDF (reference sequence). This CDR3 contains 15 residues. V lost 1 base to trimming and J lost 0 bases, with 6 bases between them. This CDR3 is CATSRAATTNEKLFF. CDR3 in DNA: TGTGCCACCAGCAGAGCCGCGACAACTAATGAAAAACTGTTTTTT.

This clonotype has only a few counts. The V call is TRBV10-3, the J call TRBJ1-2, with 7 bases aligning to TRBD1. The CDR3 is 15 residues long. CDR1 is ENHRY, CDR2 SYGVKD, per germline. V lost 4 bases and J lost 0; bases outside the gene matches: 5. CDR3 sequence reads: CAISGQGITNYGYTF. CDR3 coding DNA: TGTGCCATCAGTGGACAGGGAATAACTAACTATGGCTACACCTTC.

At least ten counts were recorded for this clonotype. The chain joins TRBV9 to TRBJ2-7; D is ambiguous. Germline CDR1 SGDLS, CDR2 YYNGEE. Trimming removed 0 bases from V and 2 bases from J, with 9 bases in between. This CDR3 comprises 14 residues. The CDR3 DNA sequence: TGTGCCAGCAGCGTAGCTCCCAGACCCTACGAGCAGTACTTC. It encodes CASSVAPRPYEQYF.

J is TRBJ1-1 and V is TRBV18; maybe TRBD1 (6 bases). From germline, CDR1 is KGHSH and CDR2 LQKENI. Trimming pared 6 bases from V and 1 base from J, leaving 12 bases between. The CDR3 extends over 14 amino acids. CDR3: CASSMGHGNTEAFF. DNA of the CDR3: TGTGCCAGCTCTATGGGACACGGGAACACTGAAGCTTTCTTT.

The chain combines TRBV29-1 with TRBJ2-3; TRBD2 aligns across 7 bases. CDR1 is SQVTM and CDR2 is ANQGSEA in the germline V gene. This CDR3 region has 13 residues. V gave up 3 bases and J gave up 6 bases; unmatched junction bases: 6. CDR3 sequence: CSVDGTNPDTQYF. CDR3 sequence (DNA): TGCAGCGTTGATGGGACTAACCCCGATACGCAGTATTTT.